Below, 9 T cell receptor beta chains from the same sample are listed, as sequenced in a study of blood T cell repertoires in COVID-19. The table came from immunoSEQ multiplex PCR; TCRdb's copy has only in-frame clones and leaves some out. The repertoire includes 190,000 or so clones, approximately 80% of them detected once, and around 9.2% sits in the top ten. The specimen was PBMCs or T cells enriched from blood (not recorded which). The source of these receptors is a man in his forties or fifties who had recovered from COVID-19.

The chain is built from TRBV12-5 and TRBJ1-1; no reliable D call. Germline-derived CDR1 and CDR2 are LGHNT and FRNRAP. Trimming cost V 2 bases and J 0 bases, with 10 bases left between them. The CDR3 length is 15 residues. This CDR3 is CASGLSPGVNTEAFF. For the CDR3, the DNA is TGTGCTAGTGGTTTGAGCCCGGGAGTGAACACTGAAGCTTTCTTT.

This chain's CDR3 is CASSRVGTGPELNQPQHF. The CDR3 region has the DNA TGTGCCAGTAGTCGGGTGGGGACAGGACCCGAGCTAAATCAGCCCCAGCATTTT. This chain connects TRBV19 to TRBJ1-5, with TRBD1 identical over 8 bases. The CDR3 extends over 18 amino acids. Germline CDR1 LNHDA, CDR2 SQIVND (reference sequence). The junction had 16 bases not matched to a gene; V was cut back by 5 bases and J by 4 bases.

This chain uses TRBV21-1 with TRBJ1-6. TRBV21-1 is a pseudogene. This CDR3 region has 18 residues. The CDR3 nucleotides read TGTGCCAGCAGCAAATATCATCGGGGGAGGGTCGATAATTCACCCCTCCACTTT. This encodes CASSKYHRGRVDNSPLHF.

This rearrangement joins TRBV7-9 to TRBJ2-7; 7 nucleotides agree with TRBD2. The CDR3 contains 17 residues. The trim removed 2 bases at V and 4 bases at J, leaving 14 bases unmatched. Germline V gene lookup returns CDR1 SEHNR and CDR2 FQNEAQ (reference sequence). CDR3 sequence (DNA): TGTGCCAGCAGCTTATCGTGGGGTCTAGCGGTGGTTTACGAGCAGTACTTC. Amino acid sequence: CASSLSWGLAVVYEQYF. Full variable domain (missing parts from reference TRBV7-9 and TRBJ2-7): DTGVSQNPRHKITKRGQNVTFRCDPISEHNRLYWYRQTLGQGPEFLTYFQNEAQLEKSRLLSDRFSAERPKGSFSTLEIQRTEQGDSAMYLCASSLSWGLAVVYEQYFGPGTRLTVT.

This clone was picked up a small number of times. The CDR3 bases are TGTGCCAGCAGCCCCAGACTTACCGGCACTGAAGCTTTCTTT. Translated, it gives CASSPRLTGTEAFF. The rearrangement joins TRBV5-4 to TRBJ1-1, with unresolved D. This CDR3 is built from 14 residues. Trimming cost V 4 bases and J 4 bases, with 14 bases left between them. CDR1 is SGHNT and CDR2 is YYREEE in the germline V gene (reference sequence).

The rearrangement uses TRBV5-6 and TRBJ2-7, with 8 bases matching TRBD1. The V and J ends lost 1 base and 0 bases, in that order; junction bases with no gene match: 9. Germline V gene data show CDR1 as SGHDT and CDR2 as YYEEEE. The CDR3 sequence is 17 residues long. Here the CDR3 DNA reads TGTGCCAGCAGCTTGAGAAGGACAGGGCTGAACTCCTACGAGCAGTACTTC. It yields the protein CASSLRRTGLNSYEQYF.

The J gene is TRBJ1-1, the V gene TRBV11-2, with TRBD1 as a possible D gene (5 bases). In germline, CDR1 is SGHAT, CDR2 FQNNGV. The CDR3 is 16 amino acids. The V and J ends lost 6 bases and 1 base respectively, with 18 bases between them. The CDR3 region has the DNA TGTGCCAGCAGATGGCAGGGTAGTCTGCCGAACACTGAAGCTTTCTTT. Amino acids: CASRWQGSLPNTEAFF. The whole variable domain, remainder taken from reference TRBV11-2 and TRBJ1-1, is EAGVAQSPRYKIIEKRQSVAFWCNPISGHATLYWYQQILGQGPKLLIQFQNNGVVDDSQLPKDRFSAERLKGVDSTLKIQPAKLEDSAVYLCASRWQGSLPNTEAFFGQGTRLTVV.

The V gene is TRBV30, the J gene TRBJ2-7, with D tentatively TRBD2 (6 bases). Looked up from germline, CDR1 is GTSNPN and CDR2 is SVGIG (reference sequence). V dropped 6 bases and J dropped 6 bases, with 12 bases sitting between them. This CDR3 region has 11 residues. The CDR3: CACHQGGEQYF. CDR3 nucleotides: TGTGCCTGCCACCAGGGAGGCGAGCAGTACTTC. The full variable domain, rest sourced from reference TRBV30 and TRBJ2-7, is SQTIHQWPATLVQPVGSPLSLECTVEGTSNPNLYWYRQAAGRGLQLLFYSVGIGQISSEVPQNLSASRPQDRQFILSSKKLLLSDSGFYLCACHQGGEQYFGPGTRLTVT.

This clone occurred a few times. J is TRBJ1-1 and V is TRBV15, with D maybe TRBD1 (5 bases). From germline, CDR1 is LNHNV and CDR2 YYDKDF (reference sequence). The CDR3 is made up of 15 amino acids. The ends were cut back, 3 bases at V and 4 bases at J, with 15 bases in the middle. CDR3 sequence reads: CATSRTSGGGTEAFF. The CDR3 DNA sequence: TGTGCCACCAGCAGGACGAGCGGGGGGGGCACTGAAGCTTTCTTT.